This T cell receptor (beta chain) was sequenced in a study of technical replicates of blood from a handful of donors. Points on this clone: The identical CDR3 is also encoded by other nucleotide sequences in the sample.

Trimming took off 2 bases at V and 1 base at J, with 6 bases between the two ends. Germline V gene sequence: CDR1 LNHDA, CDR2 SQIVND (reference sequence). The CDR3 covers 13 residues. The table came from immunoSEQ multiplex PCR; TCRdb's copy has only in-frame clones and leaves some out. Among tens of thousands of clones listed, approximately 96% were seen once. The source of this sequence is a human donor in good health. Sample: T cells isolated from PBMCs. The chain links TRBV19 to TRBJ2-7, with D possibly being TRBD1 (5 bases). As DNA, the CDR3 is TGTGCCAGTAGTATACAGGGATCCTACGAGCAGTACTTC. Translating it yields CASSIQGSYEQYF.